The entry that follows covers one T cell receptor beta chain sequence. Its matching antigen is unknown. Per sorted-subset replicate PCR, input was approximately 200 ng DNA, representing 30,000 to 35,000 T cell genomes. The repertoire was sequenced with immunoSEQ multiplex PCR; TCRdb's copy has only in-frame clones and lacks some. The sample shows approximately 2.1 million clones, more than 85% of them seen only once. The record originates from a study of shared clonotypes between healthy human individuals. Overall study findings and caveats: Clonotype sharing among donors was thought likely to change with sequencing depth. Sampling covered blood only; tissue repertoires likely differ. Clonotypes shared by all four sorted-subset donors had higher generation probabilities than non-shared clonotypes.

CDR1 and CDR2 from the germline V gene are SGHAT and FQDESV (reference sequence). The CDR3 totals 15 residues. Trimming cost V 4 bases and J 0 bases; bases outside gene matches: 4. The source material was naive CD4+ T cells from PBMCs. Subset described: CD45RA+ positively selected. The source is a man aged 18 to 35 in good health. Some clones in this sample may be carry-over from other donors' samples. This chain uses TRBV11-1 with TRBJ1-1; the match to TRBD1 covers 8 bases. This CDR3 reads CASSSGQGVNTEAFF. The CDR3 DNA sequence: TGTGCCAGCAGCTCAGGACAGGGCGTGAACACTGAAGCTTTCTTT.